What follows describes a single T cell receptor (beta chain). The data derive from a study of shared clonotypes between healthy human individuals. Whole-study context: Three CD4 naive, three CD4 memory, two CD8 naive and one CD8 memory plate were used per donor.

Sequencing used immunoSEQ multiplex PCR; TCRdb keeps in-frame clones, though not all of them. Of 2 million to 3 million clones listed, over 85% are singletons. The germline gives CDR1 LNHDA, CDR2 SQIVND (reference sequence). The germline V and J ends were trimmed by 3 bases and 6 bases, with 12 bases remaining between them. The CDR3 loop spans 14 amino acids. The chain is built from TRBV19 and TRBJ1-5, with D perhaps matching TRBD1 (6 bases). The sequence came from a man in his late teens or twenties in good health. Some clones in this sample may be carry-over from other donors' samples. Material for sequencing was naive CD4+ T cells from PBMCs. Subset given: CD45RA+ positively selected. In DNA, the CDR3 is TGTGCCAGTAGTATGGGGGGCGGCGGTCAGCCCCAGCATTTT. It codes for CASSMGGGGQPQHF.